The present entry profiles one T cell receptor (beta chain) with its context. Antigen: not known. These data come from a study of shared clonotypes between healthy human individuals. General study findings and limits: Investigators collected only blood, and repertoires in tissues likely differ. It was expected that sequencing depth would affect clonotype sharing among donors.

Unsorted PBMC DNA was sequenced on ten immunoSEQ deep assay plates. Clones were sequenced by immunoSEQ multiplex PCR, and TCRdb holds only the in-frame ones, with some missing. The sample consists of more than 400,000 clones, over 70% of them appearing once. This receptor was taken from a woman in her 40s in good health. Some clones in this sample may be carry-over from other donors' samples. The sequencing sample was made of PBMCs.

The CDR3 spells CASSQVLAPEPEEDEKLFF. The DNA of the CDR3 is TGTGCCAGCAGCCAGGTTTTGGCCCCCGAGCCGGAAGAAGATGAAAAACTGTTTTTT. The genes are TRBV4-2 and TRBJ1-4, with D unresolved. In germline, CDR1 is LGHNA, CDR2 YNFKEQ. V dropped 3 bases and J dropped 6 bases, with 26 bases sitting between them. The CDR3 runs 19 residues.